A selection of T cell receptor beta chains follows, all from one sample in a study of shared clonotypes between healthy human individuals. Data came from immunoSEQ multiplex PCR; TCRdb stores just in-frame clones and leaves some out. The sample yields 2 million to 2.5 million clones, approximately 94% seen once. The sample taken for sequencing was naive CD4+ T cells sorted from blood. These receptors were obtained from a man younger than 35 in good health. CDR3s include the opening cysteine and the closing phenylalanine or tryptophan. Fields, in order: V gene, J gene, D gene, clone size, CDR3 DNA, CDR3 protein. The D gene is left open where the match is weak. The size entry is marked missing in some rows and otherwise reads once, few, many or a size class.

v_gene: TRBV4-2
j_gene: TRBJ2-1
d_gene: NA
abundance: NA
CDR3nt: TGTGCCAGCAGCCAAGATAAGAATCGCGAGCAGTTCTTC
CDR3aa: CASSQDKNREQFF

v_gene: TRBV7-3
j_gene: TRBJ2-3
d_gene: NA
abundance: NA
CDR3nt: TGTGCCAGCAGCTTAACATTCCCAGATACGCAGTATTTT
CDR3aa: CASSLTFPDTQYF

v_gene: TRBV4-1
j_gene: TRBJ2-2
d_gene: TRBD1
abundance: NA
CDR3nt: TGCGCCAGCAGCCAAGTGAGGGACAGGCCCACCGCCGGGGAGCTGTTTTTT
CDR3aa: CASSQVRDRPTAGELFF

v_gene: TRBV4-3
j_gene: TRBJ1-4
d_gene: NA
abundance: NA
CDR3nt: TGCGCCAGCAGCCAAGAAGCCTACAGGGCAACTAATGAAAAACTGTTTTTT
CDR3aa: CASSQEAYRATNEKLFF

v_gene: TRBV28
j_gene: TRBJ2-5
d_gene: NA
abundance: NA
CDR3nt: TGTGCCAGCAGTTCCCCGGGATTTCAAGAGACCCAGTACTTC
CDR3aa: CASSSPGFQETQYF

v_gene: TRBV11-2
j_gene: TRBJ1-2
d_gene: TRBD1
abundance: NA
CDR3nt: TGTGCCAGCAGCCCCACGACCGGGACAGGTGGCTACACCTTC
CDR3aa: CASSPTTGTGGYTF

v_gene: TRBV19
j_gene: TRBJ1-5
d_gene: NA
abundance: NA
CDR3nt: TGTGCCAGTAGAGGTAGCGGGGGCAGGAGCAATCAGCCCCAGCATTTT
CDR3aa: CASRGSGGRSNQPQHF

v_gene: TRBV2
j_gene: TRBJ1-5
d_gene: NA
abundance: NA
CDR3nt: TGTGCCAGCAGTGAATTGAATCATCAGCCCCAGCATTTT
CDR3aa: CASSELNHQPQHF

v_gene: TRBV10-3
j_gene: TRBJ2-7
d_gene: TRBD1
abundance: NA
CDR3nt: TGTGCCATCAGGCCGGGACAGGGGGAAGAGCAGTACTTC
CDR3aa: CAIRPGQGEEQYF

v_gene: TRBV28
j_gene: TRBJ2-7
d_gene: TRBD2
abundance: NA
CDR3nt: TGTGCCAGCAGTCCACAGGGGACTAGCGGGAGGGACGAGCAGTACTTC
CDR3aa: CASSPQGTSGRDEQYF

v_gene: TRBV7-2
j_gene: TRBJ2-7
d_gene: NA
abundance: NA
CDR3nt: TGTGCCAGCAGCTTAGCGCCCGGGAGCGGTACCTACGAGCAGTACTTC
CDR3aa: CASSLAPGSGTYEQYF

v_gene: TRBV7-2
j_gene: TRBJ2-1
d_gene: TRBD2
abundance: NA
CDR3nt: TGTGCCAGCAGCTTAGTGGCGGGAGGGTACAATGAGCAGTTCTTC
CDR3aa: CASSLVAGGYNEQFF

v_gene: TRBV7-9
j_gene: TRBJ2-7
d_gene: NA
abundance: NA
CDR3nt: TGTGCCAGCAGCTTAGCGTCCGGGAGAGGCTCCTACGAGCAGTACTTC
CDR3aa: CASSLASGRGSYEQYF

v_gene: TRBV7-8
j_gene: TRBJ1-6
d_gene: NA
abundance: NA
CDR3nt: TGTGCCAGCAGCTTTAACTCAGGGTTCTATAATTCACCCCTCCACTTT
CDR3aa: CASSFNSGFYNSPLHF

v_gene: TRBV5-1
j_gene: TRBJ1-2
d_gene: TRBD1
abundance: NA
CDR3nt: TGCGCCAGCAGCGTCACACAGGGGCCTCCTTCCTATGGCTACACCTTC
CDR3aa: CASSVTQGPPSYGYTF

v_gene: TRBV19
j_gene: TRBJ1-1
d_gene: NA
abundance: once
CDR3nt: TGTGCCAGTAGTAGGGCGGAGAACACTGAAGCTTTCTTT
CDR3aa: CASSRAENTEAFF

v_gene: TRBV28
j_gene: TRBJ1-5
d_gene: NA
abundance: NA
CDR3nt: TGTGCCAGCAGTCGATACGGGGGGGATCAGCCCCAGCATTTT
CDR3aa: CASSRYGGDQPQHF

v_gene: TRBV2
j_gene: TRBJ1-2
d_gene: NA
abundance: NA
CDR3nt: TGTGCCAGCAAGTCGGACGCAAACTATGGCTACACCTTC
CDR3aa: CASKSDANYGYTF

v_gene: TRBV5-6
j_gene: TRBJ2-5
d_gene: NA
abundance: NA
CDR3nt: TGTGCCAGCAGCTTCCGGGGGCAAGAGACCCAGTACTTC
CDR3aa: CASSFRGQETQYF

v_gene: TRBV6-5
j_gene: TRBJ2-7
d_gene: TRBD2
abundance: NA
CDR3nt: TGTGCCAGCAGTTACTTAGCGGGGGAGGTCTACGAGCAGTACTTC
CDR3aa: CASSYLAGEVYEQYF

v_gene: TRBV20-1
j_gene: TRBJ2-1
d_gene: NA
abundance: NA
CDR3nt: TGCAGTGCTAGACGGGGAGAGCAGTTCTTC
CDR3aa: CSARRGEQFF

v_gene: TRBV6-5
j_gene: TRBJ2-2
d_gene: NA
abundance: once
CDR3nt: TGTGCCAGCAGTTACGACTTGGAGGGAACCGGGGAGCCGTTTTTT
CDR3aa: CASSYDLEGTGEPFF

v_gene: TRBV30
j_gene: TRBJ1-2
d_gene: NA
abundance: NA
CDR3nt: TGTGCCTGGAGCGAGGGGGGGGACTATGGCTACACCTTC
CDR3aa: CAWSEGGDYGYTF

v_gene: TRBV19
j_gene: TRBJ1-5
d_gene: NA
abundance: NA
CDR3nt: TGTGCCAGTAGTACGGAGGCAGGGAATCAGCCCCAGCATTTT
CDR3aa: CASSTEAGNQPQHF

v_gene: TRBV7-9
j_gene: TRBJ2-7
d_gene: NA
abundance: NA
CDR3nt: TGTGCCAGCAGCTTGTCGAGGCCGGGCCAACGCTACGAGCAGTACTTC
CDR3aa: CASSLSRPGQRYEQYF

v_gene: TRBV6-1
j_gene: TRBJ1-1
d_gene: TRBD1
abundance: NA
CDR3nt: TGTGCCAGCAGTGAAAGGGAGGGGGCGAAGACTGAAGCTTTCTTT
CDR3aa: CASSEREGAKTEAFF

v_gene: TRBV10-3
j_gene: TRBJ2-2
d_gene: TRBD2
abundance: NA
CDR3nt: TGTGCCATCAGTCCTACTAGCGGGGGGACCGGGGAGCTGTTTTTT
CDR3aa: CAISPTSGGTGELFF

v_gene: TRBV6-5
j_gene: TRBJ2-2
d_gene: TRBD1
abundance: NA
CDR3nt: TGTGCCAGCAGTACCCCGGGACAGACCACCGGGGAGCTGTTTTTT
CDR3aa: CASSTPGQTTGELFF

v_gene: TRBV6-6
j_gene: TRBJ2-2
d_gene: NA
abundance: once
CDR3nt: TGTGCCAGCAGTTACGCGGGTACCGGGGAGCTGTTTTTT
CDR3aa: CASSYAGTGELFF

v_gene: TRBV7-9
j_gene: TRBJ1-3
d_gene: NA
abundance: NA
CDR3nt: TGTGCCAGCAGCTTAGGGGCCGGAAACACCATATATTTT
CDR3aa: CASSLGAGNTIYF

v_gene: TRBV19
j_gene: TRBJ1-6
d_gene: NA
abundance: NA
CDR3nt: TGTGCCAGTAGTCCGGGCCCGGATAATTCGCCCCTCCACTTT
CDR3aa: CASSPGPDNSPLHF

v_gene: TRBV27
j_gene: TRBJ1-5
d_gene: TRBD1
abundance: once
CDR3nt: TGTGCCAGCAGTTTCCCCGGGACAGCCTGCAATCAGCCCCAGCATTTT
CDR3aa: CASSFPGTACNQPQHF

v_gene: TRBV2
j_gene: TRBJ2-3
d_gene: NA
abundance: NA
CDR3nt: TGTGCCCGGGTCGACGGGGGCACAGATACGCAGTATTTT
CDR3aa: CARVDGGTDTQYF

v_gene: TRBV7-2
j_gene: TRBJ2-7
d_gene: TRBD2
abundance: once
CDR3nt: TGTGCCAGCAGCCCGGGACTAGCGGGCCACTACGAGCAGTACTTC
CDR3aa: CASSPGLAGHYEQYF

v_gene: TRBV6-6
j_gene: TRBJ2-7
d_gene: TRBD1
abundance: NA
CDR3nt: TGTGCCAGCAGTTACTCGATTGGGACAGCGCAGTACTTC
CDR3aa: CASSYSIGTAQYF

v_gene: TRBV7-2
j_gene: TRBJ2-1
d_gene: NA
abundance: NA
CDR3nt: TGTGCCAGCAGCTTAGATTCGGTATCCCCTGAGCAGTTCTTC
CDR3aa: CASSLDSVSPEQFF

v_gene: TRBV9
j_gene: TRBJ2-7
d_gene: TRBD1
abundance: NA
CDR3nt: TGTGCCAGCAGCGTAGCTGAGGGGGCCGCCTACGAGCAGTACTTC
CDR3aa: CASSVAEGAAYEQYF

v_gene: TRBV7-8
j_gene: TRBJ1-3
d_gene: TRBD1
abundance: NA
CDR3nt: TGTGCCAGCAGGCGACAGGGGAGCTCTGGAAACACCATATATTTT
CDR3aa: CASRRQGSSGNTIYF

v_gene: TRBV7-9
j_gene: TRBJ1-1
d_gene: NA
abundance: NA
CDR3nt: TGTGCCAGCAGCTTAGCGAATCCAGGGTCCACTGAAGCTTTCTTT
CDR3aa: CASSLANPGSTEAFF

v_gene: TRBV7-9
j_gene: TRBJ2-7
d_gene: NA
abundance: NA
CDR3nt: TGTGCCAGCAGCTTAGTTGGCGCGCGCTCCTACGAGCAGTACTTC
CDR3aa: CASSLVGARSYEQYF

v_gene: TRBV28
j_gene: TRBJ1-6
d_gene: TRBD1
abundance: NA
CDR3nt: TGTGCCAGCAGTCTCCGAGGACAGGGAATTTCACCCCTCCACTTT
CDR3aa: CASSLRGQGISPLHF

v_gene: TRBV1
j_gene: TRBJ2-7
d_gene: NA
abundance: NA
CDR3nt: TGCACCAGCAGCCTCTTCGGGACTAGCACCTACGAGCAGTACTTC
CDR3aa: CTSSLFGTSTYEQYF

v_gene: TRBV2
j_gene: TRBJ1-6
d_gene: NA
abundance: few
CDR3nt: TGTGCCAGCAGTGTGGGACCTGTAAGACCCCTCCACTTT
CDR3aa: CASSVGPVRPLHF

v_gene: TRBV30
j_gene: TRBJ2-5
d_gene: NA
abundance: NA
CDR3nt: TGTGCCTGGAGTGTACAAGGAGGGAGAGAGACCCAGTACTTC
CDR3aa: CAWSVQGGRETQYF

v_gene: TRBV25-1
j_gene: TRBJ2-1
d_gene: TRBD2
abundance: once
CDR3nt: TGTGCCAGCAGTGCCTGGGGACTAGCGGGGGTTTACAATGAGCAGTTCTTC
CDR3aa: CASSAWGLAGVYNEQFF

v_gene: TRBV6-1
j_gene: TRBJ1-5
d_gene: NA
abundance: NA
CDR3nt: TGTGCCAGCAGTGAATGGCGGGTTAGCAATCAGCCCCAGCATTTT
CDR3aa: CASSEWRVSNQPQHF

v_gene: TRBV9
j_gene: TRBJ1-1
d_gene: NA
abundance: NA
CDR3nt: TGTGCCAGCAGCGTAGTCGCAGGGCACCCCGGTCACACTGAAGCTTTCTTT
CDR3aa: CASSVVAGHPGHTEAFF

v_gene: TRBV4-3
j_gene: TRBJ1-5
d_gene: NA
abundance: few
CDR3nt: TGCGCCAGCAGCCAAGAGGTGGATCAGCCCCAGCATTTT
CDR3aa: CASSQEVDQPQHF

v_gene: TRBV5-1
j_gene: TRBJ2-3
d_gene: NA
abundance: once
CDR3nt: TGCGCCAGCGGTCGGGGGACCAGCACAGATACGCAGTATTTT
CDR3aa: CASGRGTSTDTQYF

v_gene: TRBV10-1
j_gene: TRBJ2-7
d_gene: NA
abundance: NA
CDR3nt: TGCGCCAGCAACAGACCGATGTCCTACGAGCAGTACTTC
CDR3aa: CASNRPMSYEQYF

v_gene: TRBV11-1
j_gene: TRBJ2-6
d_gene: NA
abundance: NA
CDR3nt: TGTGCCAGCAAGGGGGCCAACGTCCTGACTTTC
CDR3aa: CASKGANVLTF

v_gene: TRBV6-5
j_gene: TRBJ2-7
d_gene: TRBD2
abundance: NA
CDR3nt: TGTGCCAGCAACCGAGCGGGAGCCTACGAGCAGTACTTC
CDR3aa: CASNRAGAYEQYF

v_gene: TRBV7-2
j_gene: TRBJ2-7
d_gene: TRBD2
abundance: NA
CDR3nt: TGTGCCAGCAGCTTAGCACTAGCGGGAATATCTGGGCAGTACTTC
CDR3aa: CASSLALAGISGQYF

v_gene: TRBV5-1
j_gene: TRBJ2-2
d_gene: TRBD1
abundance: NA
CDR3nt: TGCGCCAGCAGCTTGGTGGGACAGGGGGACACCGGGGAGCTGTTTTTT
CDR3aa: CASSLVGQGDTGELFF